This is a list of T cell receptor beta chains from one sample in a study of OX40 agonist ivuxolimab in advanced cancers. TCRdb's table, derived via immunoSEQ multiplex PCR, lists solely in-frame clones and lacks some. The sample lists 60,000 to 75,000 clones, about 94% occurring once. Source: CD4+ or CD8+ T cells sorted from blood, taken in a trial of the OX40 agonist ivuxolimab. The receptors here all came from an adult with an advanced solid tumor such as melanoma, head and neck, liver or kidney cancer. Each CDR3 is given without its conserved first and last residue.

>13|TRBJ2-1|TRBV5-6
ASSQAGGGYNEQF
>12|TRBJ2-3|TRBV5-4
ASSLQGNRDTQY
>13|TRBJ1-2|TRBV6-1
ASSEGWVSGYGYT
>14|TRBJ2-1|TRBV7-9
ASSLVLAGPRDEQF
>12|TRBJ2-1|TRBV7-9
ASSPPTGRNEQF
>11|TRBJ1-1|TRBV19
ASTPAGVTEAF
>11|TRBJ1-3|TRBV9
ASAGPGLDTIY
>12|TRBJ2-3|TRBV9
ASSEGDRPDTQY
>12|TRBJ2-7|TRBV15
ATSRGPAGYEQY
>14|TRBJ2-3|TRBV5-6
ASSLRVSSRTDTQY
>12|TRBJ1-5|TRBV9
ASSVDGSNQPQH
>11|TRBJ1-4|TRBV5-1
ASSLAAGEKLF
>11|TRBJ1-5|TRBV27
ASSLQAYQPQH
>11|TRBJ2-7|TRBV9
ASSGVSSYEQY
>11|TRBJ1-2|TRBV18
ASSDEGWNGYT
>13|TRBJ2-1|TRBV29-1
SVTWDTSSYNEQF
>12|TRBJ1-3|TRBV7-9
ASSHRVEENTIY
>11|TRBJ1-2|TRBV7-9
ASSLGTHYGYT
>15|TRBJ2-1|TRBV18
ASSLFAGLAVLDEQF
>14|TRBJ2-1|TRBV11-2
ASRQTSGSSYNEQF
>10|TRBJ2-7|TRBV7-9
ASSLFGGEQY
>12|TRBJ2-2|TRBV19
ASSPGENTGELF
>14|TRBJ1-2|TRBV9
ASSEGRWAGPYGYT
>15|TRBJ1-1|TRBV19
ASSTDRGRPRNTEAF
>13|TRBJ1-1|TRBV9
ASSYGLGGRTEAF
>13|TRBJ1-1|TRBV12-5
ASGPPAGLLSEAF
>14|TRBJ2-7|TRBV4-3
ASSQGAVAGSNEQY
>11|TRBJ1-1|TRBV6-1
ASIRQGDTEAF
>11|TRBJ2-7|TRBV5-4
ASSLGTDYEQY
>16|TRBJ2-1|TRBV4-3
ASSQDVGLAGGYNEQF
>14|TRBJ2-3|TRBV21-1
ASSKGPGALTDTQY
>11|TRBJ2-1|TRBV30
AWSVYSRDEQF
>11|TRBJ2-7|TRBV13
ASSLEVLGEQY
>13|TRBJ2-1|TRBV11-3
ASSLGDLAHNEQF
>13|TRBJ1-1|TRBV28
ASSLRAGMNTEAF
>12|TRBJ1-5|TRBV7-9
ASSLGPGDQPQH
>10|TRBJ2-7|TRBV4-2
ASSYTSYEQY
>11|TRBJ2-2|TRBV7-8
ASSFGSTGELF
>12|TRBJ1-5|TRBV7-2
ASSLAPGAQPQH
>15|TRBJ1-2|TRBV19
ASGPRGTQSFHYGYT
>14|TRBJ2-1|TRBV7-3
ASSPRYGQGLGEQF
>12|TRBJ2-2|TRBV7-2
ASSSRAYTGELF
>15|TRBJ2-7|TRBV7-9
ASSFPHRGPISYEQY
>16|TRBJ2-5|TRBV6-1
ASSESTGGVRVQETQY
>14|TRBJ2-3|TRBV7-9
ASSSGGATGTDTQY
>11|TRBJ2-7|TRBV9
ASSAGARGPQY
>12|TRBJ1-5|TRBV6-6
ASSPGRTGTAQH
>9|TRBJ2-7|TRBV11-2
ASSLVHEQY
>14|TRBJ2-5|TRBV28
ASSSLINPGAETQY
>13|TRBJ2-7|TRBV19
ASSIEAGFRYEQY
>12|TRBJ2-2|TRBV18
ASSPDSNTGELF
>15|TRBJ1-3|TRBV28
ASSFLLHGISGNTIY
>13|TRBJ2-7|TRBV11-2
ASSWNRSPRVEQY
>15|TRBJ2-3|TRBV7-2
ASSLMIGTEETDTQY
>11|TRBJ1-5|TRBV27
ASSLLGNQPQH